Given below is one T cell receptor (beta chain) in context. As yet, its antigen is unknown. V gave up 5 bases and J gave up 4 bases, with 23 bases separating them. The CDR3 contains 17 residues. CDR1 and CDR2 from the germline V gene are SGHVS and FQNEAQ. Then a second PCR, running about 6 to 12 cycles, was carried out with a sample-barcoded 5' primer and a J-beta primer mix. TCRdb ran MiXCR on the 5' RACE reads and lists one entry per CDR3 protein. This repertoire shows roughly 1,800,000 distinct CDR3 sequences, roughly 49% found once; its top ten account for over 2%. These data belong to a study of blood T cells in healthy people across ages. Study findings and constraints: Older age coincided with a roughly linear decline in TCR beta diversity per million T cells.

The clonotype comes from a woman in her thirties or forties in good health. The J gene is TRBJ1-2, the V gene TRBV7-8; TRBD1 is a possible D gene (5 bases). The sample was blood. The CDR3 DNA reads TGTGCCAGCAGCCCTAGGGGTCCCGGGGGACTCGGCTATGGCTACACCTTC. As protein: CASSPRGPGGLGYGYTF. Drawing the rest from reference TRBV7-8 and TRBJ1-2, the complete variable domain is GAGVSQSPRYKVAKRGQDVALRCDPISGHVSLFWYQQALGQGPEFLTYFQNEAQLDKSGLPSDRFFAERPEGSVSTLKIQRTQQEDSAVYLCASSPRGPGGLGYGYTFGSGTRLTVV.